This paragraph reports one TCR beta chain. This sample was taken from a study of cytomegalovirus exposure and HLA in healthy donors. On the study more broadly: Unique TCR beta sequences numbering approximately 100 million came from around 180 million T cells in an earlier analysis.

The PCR made use of 60 Vbeta and 13 Jbeta primers. Clones were sequenced by immunoSEQ multiplex PCR, and TCRdb holds only the in-frame ones, with some missing. The sample lists 150,000 or so clones, 80% occurring once. Sequenced sample: PBMCs. This sequence originates from a woman in her thirties or forties in good health and CMV-seropositive.

The CDR3 bases are TGTGCCAGCAGTGAAACGCTAGCGGGAGCTCCACCCCAATCGGCTTACGAGCAGTACTTC. It codes for CASSETLAGAPPQSAYEQYF. This sequence joins TRBV2 and TRBJ2-7, with 10 bases that match TRBD2. Germline CDR1 SNHLY, CDR2 FYNNEI. V lost 2 bases, J lost 4 bases, and 20 bases stayed unmatched. CDR3 length equals 20 residues.